This entry lists 22 T cell receptor beta chains sequenced from one sample in a study of blood T cell repertoires in COVID-19. Profiled with immunoSEQ multiplex PCR; TCRdb holds only in-frame clones, not every one. The sample has 120,000 or so clones, 88% seen once. The specimen sequenced was peripheral blood. Every receptor here comes from a man aged 45 to 65 with acute or convalescent COVID-19.

The CDR3 DNA sequence: TGTGCCAGCAGGCGAATAGCGGGAGGGTTCTACGAGCAGTACTTC. It translates to CASRRIAGGFYEQYF. The chain is built from TRBV7-2 and TRBJ2-7, with TRBD2 matching over 11 bases. The trim removed 6 bases at V and 3 bases at J, leaving 7 bases unmatched. The CDR3 spans 15 residues. Germline assignment: CDR1 SGHTA and CDR2 FQGNSA.

The chain employs TRBV6-5 and TRBJ2-1; 7 positions match TRBD2. Germline loops: CDR1 MNHEY, CDR2 SVGAGI. With 0 bases clipped from V and 9 bases from J, the junction kept 5 bases outside the gene matches. This CDR3 comprises 14 residues. CDR3 in amino acids: CASSYSGTTGEQFF. The CDR3 nucleotides read TGTGCCAGCAGTTACTCGGGGACTACGGGTGAGCAGTTCTTC.

CDR3 sequence: CASTPEFGAYEQYF. CDR3 sequence (DNA): TGTGCCAGCACCCCGGAATTCGGGGCCTACGAGCAGTACTTC. This chain links TRBV25-1 with TRBJ2-7, with a possible D match to TRBD2 (5 bases). Germline V CDR1 and CDR2: MGHDK, SYGVNS. Trimming left V 7 bases short and J 2 bases short, with 15 bases between. The CDR3 is made up of 14 amino acids.

The chain couples TRBV29-1 to TRBJ2-7, with D maybe TRBD2 (6 bases). The germline V gene encodes CDR1 SQVTM and CDR2 ANQGSEA. The CDR3 spans 13 residues. Trimming took 0 bases from V and 1 from J, leaving 7 bases between them. CDR3 sequence: CSVEDGGSYEQYF. CDR3 DNA sequence: TGCAGCGTTGAAGACGGGGGTTCCTACGAGCAGTACTTC.

The rearrangement links TRBV30 to TRBJ1-1; TRBD1 is a possible D gene (5 bases). Trimming took 8 bases from V and 2 from J, leaving 15 bases between them. Germline V gives CDR1 GTSNPN, CDR2 SVGIG (reference sequence). The CDR3 loop spans 13 amino acids. CDR3 bases: TGTGCCCGACAACGGGACTCCAACACTGAAGCTTTCTTT. Its translation: CARQRDSNTEAFF.

The chain links TRBV6-5 to TRBJ2-3; TRBD2 matches 7 bases. Germline V gene sequence: CDR1 MNHEY, CDR2 SVGAGI. CDR3 length equals 14 residues. Trimming cost V 7 bases and J 5 bases; bases outside gene matches: 9. The CDR3 protein is CASMMRERGDTQYF. The CDR3 DNA is TGTGCCAGCATGATGCGGGAGCGCGGAGATACGCAGTATTTT.

The chain joins TRBV5-1 to TRBJ1-4; 7 positions agree with TRBD1. The CDR3 length is 15 residues. Germline V gene sequence: CDR1 SGHRS, CDR2 YFSETQ. V gave up 0 bases and J gave up 4 bases; unmatched junction bases: 3. The CDR3 protein is CASSLGDRDNEKLFF. CDR3 coding DNA: TGCGCCAGCAGCTTGGGAGACAGGGATAATGAAAAACTGTTTTTT.

The V gene is TRBV15, the J gene TRBJ1-3, with 8 bases that match TRBD1. The CDR3 runs to 14 residues. Germline V gives CDR1 LNHNV, CDR2 YYDKDF (reference sequence). The V segment lost 7 bases and the J segment 0 bases; nucleotides outside the gene matches: 2. The CDR3 sequence: CATTQGASGNTIYF. CDR3 DNA sequence: TGTGCCACCACCCAGGGGGCCTCTGGAAACACCATATATTTT.

This chain links TRBV7-6 with TRBJ2-2; TRBD2 matches at 7 bases. V lost 1 base, J lost 5 bases, and 7 bases stayed unmatched. CDR3 size: 16 residues. Germline CDR1 is SGHVS and CDR2 is FNYEAQ. As DNA, the CDR3 is TGTGCCAGCAGCTTAGGCGGGAGTCTTGGTACCGGGGAGCTGTTTTTT. Residues: CASSLGGSLGTGELFF.

The chain couples TRBV10-3 to TRBJ1-6; D is perhaps TRBD1 (5 bases). The V and J ends lost 3 bases and 10 bases respectively, with 10 bases between them. Germline CDR1 is ENHRY and CDR2 is SYGVKD. The CDR3 contains 13 residues. The CDR3 nucleotides are TGTGCCATCAGTGAAGACAGATTCTCACCCCTCCACTTT. It codes for CAISEDRFSPLHF.

The chain couples TRBV7-2 to TRBJ2-2, with D perhaps matching TRBD2 (6 bases). Germline values: CDR1 SGHTA, CDR2 FQGNSA. The CDR3 totals 13 residues. Trimming left V 4 bases short and J 7 bases short, with 10 bases between. CDR3 nucleotide sequence: TGTGCCAGCAGCTCCCGGAGGGACGGGGAGCTGTTTTTT. It encodes CASSSRRDGELFF.

The rearrangement links TRBV2 to TRBJ1-5; D not certain. This CDR3 spans 12 amino acids. The V gene lost 7 bases and the J gene lost 3 bases, with 7 bases spanning the gap. CDR1 SNHLY and CDR2 FYNNEI come from the germline V gene. The CDR3 sequence is CASMSLNQPQHF. The CDR3 DNA reads as TGTGCCAGCATGTCCCTCAATCAGCCCCAGCATTTT.

The rearrangement uses TRBV5-1 and TRBJ2-5; D is possibly TRBD1 (6 bases). V was pared by 1 base and J by 4 bases, with 8 bases between. Germline CDR1 and CDR2: SGHRS and YFSETQ. CDR3 length: 13 residues. DNA of the CDR3: TGCGCCAGCAGCTTGTTACAGGGAGAGACCCAGTACTTC. Translated: CASSLLQGETQYF.

The genes are TRBV7-2 and TRBJ2-7; 10 nucleotides match TRBD1. V lost 5 bases, J lost 6 bases, and 10 bases stayed unmatched. CDR1 and CDR2 (germline): SGHTA, FQGNSA. CDR3 length equals 15 residues. The CDR3 here is CASSRGGTGVREQYF. The CDR3 DNA is TGTGCCAGCAGCCGGGGGGGGACAGGGGTGCGCGAGCAGTACTTC.

This rearrangement joins TRBV2 to TRBJ2-4; 7 positions match TRBD1. The CDR3 contains 14 residues. Germline-derived CDR1 and CDR2 are SNHLY and FYNNEI. V was clipped by 4 bases and J by 8 bases; unmatched bases: 8. CDR3 residues: CASSGDRVWDIQYF. The CDR3 DNA reads TGTGCCAGCAGTGGAGACAGGGTCTGGGACATTCAGTACTTC.

The V call is TRBV3-1 (or the pseudogene TRBV3-2), the J call TRBJ2-7, with TRBD2 matching 8 bases. Germline lookup yields CDR1 LGHDT and CDR2 YNNKEL (reference sequence). With 1 base clipped from V and 2 bases from J, the junction kept 4 bases outside the gene matches. The CDR3 is made up of 15 amino acids. CDR3 region: CASSQGGGLAYEQYF. In DNA form, the CDR3 reads TGTGCCAGCAGCCAAGGGGGGGGACTAGCCTACGAGCAGTACTTC.

The gene calls are TRBV11-2 and TRBJ2-6; D is perhaps TRBD1 (5 bases). In germline, CDR1 is SGHAT, CDR2 FQNNGV. Trimming shortened V by 5 bases and J by 0 bases, and 17 bases separated the two germline ends. The CDR3 is 18 residues long. CDR3 DNA sequence: TGTGCCAGCAGCCAACGGGCGACAGCCCTCTCTGGGGCCAACGTCCTGACTTTC. Translated, it gives CASSQRATALSGANVLTF.

This clone was picked up a small number of times. CDR3: CAISRGSSYNEQFF. Here the CDR3 DNA reads TGTGCCATCTCGAGGGGGAGCTCCTACAATGAGCAGTTCTTC. The chain couples TRBV10-3 to TRBJ2-1, with a possible D match to TRBD1 (6 bases). This CDR3 region has 14 residues. Germline V gene lookup returns CDR1 ENHRY and CDR2 SYGVKD. Trimming removed 8 bases from V and 0 bases from J, with 11 bases in between.

In its sample, this clone was seen a few times. The rearrangement joins TRBV11-3 to TRBJ1-6; D not resolved. The CDR3 totals 13 residues. The germline gives CDR1 SGHNT, CDR2 YENEEA. Trimming shortened V by 7 bases and J by 6 bases, and 10 bases separated the two germline ends. The CDR3 is CASNGGLNSPLHF. CDR3 coding DNA: TGTGCCAGCAATGGCGGACTTAATTCACCCCTCCACTTT.

The V and J genes are TRBV5-6 and TRBJ2-5; 7 bases are shared with TRBD1. The junction had 2 bases not matched to a gene; V was cut back by 0 bases and J by 3 bases. From germline, CDR1 is SGHDT and CDR2 YYEEEE. This CDR3 has 14 amino acids. The CDR3 coding sequence is TGTGCCAGCAGCTTGGTTGACAGGGAAGAGACCCAGTACTTC. Protein sequence: CASSLVDREETQYF.

The genes are TRBV7-8 and TRBJ2-5; D is perhaps TRBD1 (6 bases). Per germline, CDR1 SGHVS and CDR2 FQNEAQ. V was pared by 1 base and J by 4 bases, with 16 bases between. This CDR3 is 16 amino acids long. The CDR3 nucleotides are TGTGCCAGCAGCTTAGAAACCGGGACAAGATCAGAGACCCAGTACTTC. It translates to CASSLETGTRSETQYF.

The rearrangement joins TRBV19 to TRBJ1-1; possible D gene TRBD1, 5 bases. The germline gives CDR1 LNHDA, CDR2 SQIVND (reference sequence). V shed 5 bases and J shed 3 bases, with 16 bases lying between them. CDR3 length: 15 residues. The CDR3 nucleotides are TGTGCCAGTAGTGCTCCAGGGAAGTGGGACACTGAAGCTTTCTTT. Its protein product is CASSAPGKWDTEAFF.